This section outlines one TCR beta chain sequence together with its context. Original processing notes: The assay estimated nucleated cells by amplifying reference gene primers. This table comes from immunoSEQ multiplex PCR, and its TCRdb copy is limited to in-frame clones, with some not included. That table supplies the V and J calls and clone size; D and trimming were determined from the DNA. In the table there are under 500,000 clones, around nine tenths of which are singletons. Participants, about 18 to 95 years old, spanned 25 or so US areas. Self-reported history from a screening survey and questionnaire set each donor's cohort. CDR3 length: 16 residues. The germline gives CDR1 KGHDR, CDR2 SFDVKD. V lost 5 bases, J lost 4 bases, and 7 bases stayed unmatched. These data belong to a study of blood T cell repertoires in COVID-19.

This chain links TRBV24-1 with TRBJ2-1; 10 nucleotides match TRBD2. This TCR was recovered from a woman aged 18-29 years with acute COVID-19. Material for sequencing was PBMCs or T cells enriched from blood (not recorded which). CDR3 in amino acids: CATSGNLAGDYNEQFF. The CDR3 DNA reads TGTGCCACCAGTGGAAATCTAGCGGGAGATTACAATGAGCAGTTCTTC.